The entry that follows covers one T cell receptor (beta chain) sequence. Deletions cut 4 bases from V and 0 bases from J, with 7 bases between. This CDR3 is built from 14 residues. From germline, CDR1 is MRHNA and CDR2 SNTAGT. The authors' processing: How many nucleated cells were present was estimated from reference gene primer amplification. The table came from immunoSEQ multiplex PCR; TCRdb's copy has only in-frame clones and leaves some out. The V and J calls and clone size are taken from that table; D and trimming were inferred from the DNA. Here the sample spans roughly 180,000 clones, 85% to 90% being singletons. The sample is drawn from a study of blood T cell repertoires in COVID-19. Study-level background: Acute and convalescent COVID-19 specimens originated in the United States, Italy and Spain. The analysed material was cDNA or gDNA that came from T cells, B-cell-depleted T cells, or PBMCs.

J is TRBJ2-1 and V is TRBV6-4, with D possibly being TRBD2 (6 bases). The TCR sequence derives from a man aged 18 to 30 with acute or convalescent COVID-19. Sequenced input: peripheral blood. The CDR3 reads CASSAGVSYNEQFF. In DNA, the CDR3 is TGTGCCAGCAGTGCGGGGGTCTCCTACAATGAGCAGTTCTTC.